Presented here are 19 T cell receptor beta chains from one specimen sequenced in a study of blood T cell repertoires in COVID-19. This table comes from immunoSEQ multiplex PCR, and its TCRdb copy is limited to in-frame clones, with some not included. Altogether around 620,000 clones are present, just under 90% being singletons, with the ten largest covering roughly 0.26%. The specimen was peripheral blood. The receptor source for this set is a woman between 18 and 30 years old with acute or convalescent COVID-19.

The chain employs TRBV29-1 and TRBJ1-1, with D unclear. This CDR3 region has 12 residues. CDR1 is SQVTM and CDR2 is ANQGSEA in the germline V gene. The CDR3 DNA follows: TGCAGTGGAAAGGGAGGGAACACTGAAGCTTTCTTT. Its protein is CSGKGGNTEAFF.

The chain carries TRBV2 and TRBJ2-3; TRBD2 aligns across 8 bases. The CDR3 contains 15 residues. Germline V gives CDR1 SNHLY, CDR2 FYNNEI. V dropped 3 bases and J dropped 1; count of bases not matched to a gene: 3. CDR3 residues: CASSEGLVGTDTQYF. The CDR3 nucleotides read TGTGCCAGCAGTGAGGGACTAGTAGGCACAGATACGCAGTATTTT. The variable domain in full, completed from reference TRBV2 and TRBJ2-3, reads EPEVTQTPSHQVTQMGQEVILRCVPISNHLYFYWYRQILGQKVEFLVSFYNNEISEKSEIFDDQFSVERPDGSNFTLKIRSTKLEDSAMYFCASSEGLVGTDTQYFGPGTRLTVL.

This chain links TRBV27 with TRBJ2-7; a weak D match, TRBD1 (5 bases). This CDR3 spans 13 amino acids. Looked up from germline, CDR1 is MNHEY and CDR2 is SMNVEV (reference sequence). The ends were cut back, 8 bases at V and 4 bases at J, with 15 bases in the middle. Here the CDR3 reads CASGPWTLYEQYF. For the CDR3, the DNA is TGTGCCAGCGGTCCCTGGACATTATACGAGCAGTACTTC.

This rearrangement joins TRBV4-1 to TRBJ1-2; D perhaps matches TRBD1 (5 bases). V was shortened by 0 bases and J by 6 bases, with 17 bases between the two germline ends. The germline V gene encodes CDR1 MGHRA and CDR2 YSYEKL. CDR3 length equals 16 residues. The DNA for the CDR3 is TGCGCCAGCAGCCAAGAAGGGGCAGTTTCTCCCCATGGCTACACCTTC. It codes for CASSQEGAVSPHGYTF.

The rearrangement links TRBV19 to TRBJ1-2; perhaps TRBD1 as D (5 bases). The CDR3 is made up of 14 amino acids. Germline CDR1 and CDR2: LNHDA and SQIVND (reference sequence). The germline V and J ends were trimmed by 3 bases and 4 bases, with 12 bases remaining between them. CDR3 in DNA: TGTGCCAGTAGTATTGTCGCAGGGCCCTATGGCTACACCTTC. Its translation is CASSIVAGPYGYTF. The full variable domain, with the rest looked up from reference TRBV19 and TRBJ1-2, is DGGITQSPKYLFRKEGQNVTLSCEQNLNHDAMYWYRQDPGQGLRLIYYSQIVNDFQKGDIAEGYSVSREKKESFPLTVTSAQKNPTAFYLCASSIVAGPYGYTFGSGTRLTVV.

V is TRBV15 and J is TRBJ1-6; 9 nucleotides match TRBD1. The length of the CDR3 is 18 residues. Germline loops: CDR1 LNHNV, CDR2 YYDKDF (reference sequence). V shed 3 bases and J 3 bases; nucleotides not matched to a gene: 9. The CDR3 protein is CATSRDRGSAIYNSPLHF. CDR3 nucleotide sequence: TGTGCCACCAGCAGGGACAGGGGTTCCGCAATCTATAATTCACCCCTCCACTTT.

The chain uses TRBV12-3 or TRBV12-4 and TRBJ2-4; 7 nucleotides agree with TRBD1. The CDR3 runs to 11 residues. Unmatched junction bases numbered 1, after V lost 6 bases and J lost 8 bases. The CDR3 reads CASSQGDIQYF. CDR3 bases: TGTGCCAGCAGCCAGGGGGACATTCAGTACTTC.

This clone appeared a single time. The chain carries TRBV7-9 and TRBJ1-1; possible D gene TRBD1, 6 bases. Trimming stripped 2 bases from V and 4 bases from J, with 11 bases between. CDR3 size: 14 residues. Germline V gene lookup returns CDR1 SEHNR and CDR2 FQNEAQ (reference sequence). The DNA for the CDR3 is TGTGCCAGCAGCTTATTTACAGGGTCCACTGAAGCTTTCTTT. This gives the protein CASSLFTGSTEAFF. The full variable domain, with the rest looked up from reference TRBV7-9 and TRBJ1-1, is DTGVSQNPRHKITKRGQNVTFRCDPISEHNRLYWYRQTLGQGPEFLTYFQNEAQLEKSRLLSDRFSAERPKGSFSTLEIQRTEQGDSAMYLCASSLFTGSTEAFFGQGTRLTVV.

The rearrangement links TRBV5-5 to TRBJ1-6, with D tentatively TRBD1 (6 bases). CDR1 SGHKS and CDR2 YYEKEE come from the germline V gene (reference sequence). The length of the CDR3 is 14 residues. Trimming removed 4 bases at V and 8 bases at J, with 13 bases between. This chain's CDR3 is CASSTDRFDSPLHF. The CDR3 coding sequence is TGTGCCAGCAGCACCGACAGGTTTGATTCACCCCTCCACTTT.

The table lists this clone with a few counts. The J gene is TRBJ2-7, the V gene TRBV1; whether TRBD2, the table's D call, matches the DNA was not checked. TRBV1 is a recognized pseudogene. The CDR3 length is 16 residues. For the CDR3, the DNA is TGCACCAGCAGCCAAGGACTAGCGGGGGGGCAGTACGAGCAGTACTTC. Encoded protein: CTSSQGLAGGQYEQYF.

The J gene is TRBJ2-2, the V gene TRBV7-9; 7 bases match TRBD1. With 11 bases clipped from V and 7 bases from J, the junction kept 10 bases outside the gene matches. The CDR3 extends over 13 amino acids. The germline V gene has CDR1 SEHNR and CDR2 FQNEAQ (reference sequence). The CDR3 DNA reads as TGTGCCTCCCTACAGGGGAAGGGCGGGGAGCTGTTTTTT. This codes for CASLQGKGGELFF.

The gene calls are TRBV19 and TRBJ2-2; 10 positions agree with TRBD2. Germline lookup yields CDR1 LNHDA and CDR2 SQIVND (reference sequence). The CDR3 is made up of 15 amino acids. J gave up 4 bases and V 6 bases, and 5 bases lay outside the gene matches. CDR3 region: CASRSSGGPTGELFF. DNA for the CDR3: TGTGCCAGTAGGTCTAGCGGGGGTCCCACCGGGGAGCTGTTTTTT.

The V and J genes are TRBV2 and TRBJ2-3; tentative D call: TRBD1 (5 bases). Trimming removed 6 bases at V and 2 bases at J, with 12 bases between. The CDR3 is 14 residues long. Germline V lookup: CDR1 SNHLY, CDR2 FYNNEI. The CDR3 bases are TGTGCCAGCAGGGCCGACAGTAACACAGATACGCAGTATTTT. Its translation is CASRADSNTDTQYF.

The CDR3 here is CASSLVPGQGPDEQYF. The CDR3 DNA reads TGTGCCAGTAGTCTCGTCCCGGGACAGGGACCGGACGAGCAGTACTTC. This chain links TRBV19 with TRBJ2-7; 9 bases align to TRBD1. The CDR3 has 16 residues. Per germline, CDR1 LNHDA and CDR2 SQIVND (reference sequence). Trimming removed 5 bases from V and 5 bases from J; junction bases left unmatched: 13. Using reference TRBV19 and TRBJ2-7 for the parts outside the CDR3, the full variable domain is DGGITQSPKYLFRKEGQNVTLSCEQNLNHDAMYWYRQDPGQGLRLIYYSQIVNDFQKGDIAEGYSVSREKKESFPLTVTSAQKNPTAFYLCASSLVPGQGPDEQYFGPGTRLTVT.

The rearrangement links TRBV12-5 to TRBJ1-5, with 7 bases identical to TRBD1. Germline V gene sequence: CDR1 LGHNT, CDR2 FRNRAP. This CDR3 spans 16 amino acids. The ends lost 1 base at V and 0 bases at J; junction bases unmatched: 3. CDR3 residues: CASGLGQGPSNQPQHF. As DNA, the CDR3 is TGTGCTAGTGGTTTGGGACAGGGACCTAGCAATCAGCCCCAGCATTTT.

This chain links TRBV6-5 with TRBJ1-5, with D perhaps matching TRBD1 (6 bases). From germline, CDR1 is MNHEY and CDR2 SVGAGI. The CDR3 length is 13 residues. Trimming cost V 6 bases and J 4 bases, with 10 bases left between them. CDR3 in DNA: TGTGCCAGCAGCGGGACAAAAAATCAGCCCCAGCATTTT. Translated: CASSGTKNQPQHF.

This chain joins TRBV18 and TRBJ2-7, with TRBD1 as a possible D gene (6 bases). V dropped 1 base and J dropped 3 bases, with 13 bases sitting between them. This CDR3 comprises 15 residues. Germline V CDR1 and CDR2: KGHSH, LQKENI. The CDR3 bases are TGTGCCAGCTCACCACAACCGGACAGTTACTACGAGCAGTACTTC. Residues: CASSPQPDSYYEQYF.

The rearrangement uses TRBV12-5 and TRBJ2-7, with D unresolved. There are 13 residues in the CDR3. Trimming shortened V by 0 bases and J by 3 bases, and 6 bases separated the two germline ends. Germline CDR1 and CDR2: LGHNT and FRNRAP. The CDR3 nucleotides are TGTGCTAGTGGTTTGGTTCCCTTCTACGAGCAGTACTTC. Translating gives CASGLVPFYEQYF.

This clone was seen once. The chain recombines TRBV27 with TRBJ1-6; 7 bases match TRBD1. CDR1 is MNHEY and CDR2 is SMNVEV in the germline V gene (reference sequence). The length of the CDR3 is 15 residues. The V gene end was trimmed by 6 bases and the J gene end by 9 bases; junction bases not matched to a gene: 11. CDR3 sequence: CASSSSGTVSSPLHF. The CDR3 region has the DNA TGTGCCAGCAGCTCCTCCGGGACAGTCAGTTCACCCCTCCACTTT.